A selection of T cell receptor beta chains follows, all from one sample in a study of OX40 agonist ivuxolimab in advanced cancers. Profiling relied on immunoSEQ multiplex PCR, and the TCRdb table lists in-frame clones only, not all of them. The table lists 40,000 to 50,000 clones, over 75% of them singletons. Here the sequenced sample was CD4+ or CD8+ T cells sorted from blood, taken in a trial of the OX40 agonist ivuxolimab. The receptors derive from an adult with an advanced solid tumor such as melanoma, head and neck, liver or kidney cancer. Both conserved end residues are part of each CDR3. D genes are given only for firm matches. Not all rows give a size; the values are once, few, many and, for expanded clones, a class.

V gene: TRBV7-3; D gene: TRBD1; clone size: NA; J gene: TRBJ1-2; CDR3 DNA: TGTGCCAGCAGCTTCGGGATGACAGGGAACTATGGCTACACCTTC; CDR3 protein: CASSFGMTGNYGYTF
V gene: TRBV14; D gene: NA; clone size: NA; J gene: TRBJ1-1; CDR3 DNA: TGTGCCAGCAGCCAAGGCGGGGGTTTTACTGAAGCTTTCTTT; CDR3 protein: CASSQGGGFTEAFF
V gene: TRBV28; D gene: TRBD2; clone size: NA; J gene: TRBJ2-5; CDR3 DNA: TGTGCCAGCAAGATAGCGGGACAAGAGACCCAGTACTTC; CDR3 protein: CASKIAGQETQYF
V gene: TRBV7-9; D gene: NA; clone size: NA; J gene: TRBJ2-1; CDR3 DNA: TGTGCCAGCAGCCCCTGGACCAGGAGCAATGAGCAGTTCTTC; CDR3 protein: CASSPWTRSNEQFF
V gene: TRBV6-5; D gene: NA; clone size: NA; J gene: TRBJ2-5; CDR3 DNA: TGTGCCAGCAGTTACGGGACACCAGGGACCCAGTACTTC; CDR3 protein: CASSYGTPGTQYF
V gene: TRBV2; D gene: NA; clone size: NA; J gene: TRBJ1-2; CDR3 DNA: TGTGCCGCGATGGGACCGGCGCAGGTAGGGAACTATGGCTACACCTTC; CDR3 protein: CAAMGPAQVGNYGYTF
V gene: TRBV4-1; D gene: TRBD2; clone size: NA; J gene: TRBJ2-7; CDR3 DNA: TGCGCCAGCAGCCAAGGTTTTGGGGGGGACTCCTACGAGCAGTACTTC; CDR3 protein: CASSQGFGGDSYEQYF
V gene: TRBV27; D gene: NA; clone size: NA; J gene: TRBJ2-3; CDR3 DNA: TGTGCCAGCAGTTTCACAAGAGGGACCCCCCGGGCCACAGATACGCAGTATTTT; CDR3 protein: CASSFTRGTPRATDTQYF
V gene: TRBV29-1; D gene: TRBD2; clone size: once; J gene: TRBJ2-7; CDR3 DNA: TGCAGCGTTCTGGGACTAGCGGGAGGGGGGGGCTACGAGCAGTACTTC; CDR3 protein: CSVLGLAGGGGYEQYF
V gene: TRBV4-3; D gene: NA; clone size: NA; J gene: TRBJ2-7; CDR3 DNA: TGCGCCAGCAGCCAAGAGTTTCAGCTTACCTCCTACGAGCAGTACTTC; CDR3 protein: CASSQEFQLTSYEQYF
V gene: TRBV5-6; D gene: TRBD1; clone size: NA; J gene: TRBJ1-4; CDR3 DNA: TGTGCCAGCAGCCTGGGTGGACAGGGAGGAGTGAAAAAACTGTTTTTT; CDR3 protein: CASSLGGQGGVKKLFF
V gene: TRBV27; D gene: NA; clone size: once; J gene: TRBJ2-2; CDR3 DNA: TGTGCCAGCAGTTTATCGGGTCGGCCCGGGGAGCTGTTTTTT; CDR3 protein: CASSLSGRPGELFF
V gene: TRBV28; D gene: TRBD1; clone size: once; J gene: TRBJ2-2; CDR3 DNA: TGTGCCAGCAGTTTACGGGCAGGGGGCAAGTATAGAGCCGGGGAGCTGTTTTTT; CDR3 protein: CASSLRAGGKYRAGELFF
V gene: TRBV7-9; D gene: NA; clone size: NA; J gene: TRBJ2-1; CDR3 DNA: TGTGCCAGCAGCTTCGGTTCGAATGAGCAGTTCTTC; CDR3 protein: CASSFGSNEQFF
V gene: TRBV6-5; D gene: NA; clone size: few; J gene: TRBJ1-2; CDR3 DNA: TGTGCCAGCAGTTACTCTGAGGGAAACTATGGCTACACCTTC; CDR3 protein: CASSYSEGNYGYTF
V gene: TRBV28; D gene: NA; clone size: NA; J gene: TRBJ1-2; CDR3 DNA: TGTGCCAGCAGTTCACTTCCCCGGGGGGAACGCGGCTACACCTTC; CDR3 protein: CASSSLPRGERGYTF
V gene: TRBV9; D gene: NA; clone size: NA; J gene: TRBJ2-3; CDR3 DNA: TGTGCCAGCAGCGTAGTAGCAGCGGATACGCAGTATTTT; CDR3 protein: CASSVVAADTQYF
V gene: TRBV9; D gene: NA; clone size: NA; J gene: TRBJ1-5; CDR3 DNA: TGTGCCAGCAGCGTGGGACAATTGAGTCAGCCCCAGCATTTT; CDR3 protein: CASSVGQLSQPQHF
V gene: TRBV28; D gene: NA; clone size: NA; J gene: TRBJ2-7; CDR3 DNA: TGTGCCAGCAGCCCCGCTCGGAGGAGGGAGCAGTACTTC; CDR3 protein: CASSPARRREQYF
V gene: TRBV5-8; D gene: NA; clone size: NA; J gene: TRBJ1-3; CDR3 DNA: TGTGCCAGCAGCTTGCGCGTGAAGGTTTCTGGAAACACCATATATTTT; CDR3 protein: CASSLRVKVSGNTIYF
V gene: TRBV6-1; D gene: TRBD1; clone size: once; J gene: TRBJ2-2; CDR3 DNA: TGTGCCAGCAGATTCGGACAGGGGGTGGGGGAGCTGTTTTTT; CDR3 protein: CASRFGQGVGELFF
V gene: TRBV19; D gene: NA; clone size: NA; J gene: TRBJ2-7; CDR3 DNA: TGTGCCAGTAGTATTTACAGAGGCTACGAGCAGTACTTC; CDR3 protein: CASSIYRGYEQYF
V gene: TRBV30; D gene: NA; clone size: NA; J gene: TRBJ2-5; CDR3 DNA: TGTGCCTGGAGTGTAAAACGACTCCAAGAGACCCAGTACTTC; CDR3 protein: CAWSVKRLQETQYF
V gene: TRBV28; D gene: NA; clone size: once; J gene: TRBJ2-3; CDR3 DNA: TGTGCCAGCAGCCCGGGGGATACGCAGTATTTT; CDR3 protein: CASSPGDTQYF
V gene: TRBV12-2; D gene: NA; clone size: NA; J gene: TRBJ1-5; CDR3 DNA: TGTGCAAGTCGCTCCAGGACGGATCCGGATCAGCCCCAGCATTTT; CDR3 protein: CASRSRTDPDQPQHF
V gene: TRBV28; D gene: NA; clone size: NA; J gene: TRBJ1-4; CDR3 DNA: TGTGCCAGCAGTTTAAAAGGGGTTCTCGAAAAACTGTTTTTT; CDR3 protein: CASSLKGVLEKLFF
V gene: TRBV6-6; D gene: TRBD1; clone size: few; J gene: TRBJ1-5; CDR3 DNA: TGTGCCAGCAGTCCTAGGGGACAGGGAAATCAGCCCCAGCATTTT; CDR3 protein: CASSPRGQGNQPQHF
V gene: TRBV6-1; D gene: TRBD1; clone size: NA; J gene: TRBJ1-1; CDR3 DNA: TGTGCCAGCAGTGGTCGGGCAGGGGGCGCGTCTGAAGCTTTCTTT; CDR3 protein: CASSGRAGGASEAFF
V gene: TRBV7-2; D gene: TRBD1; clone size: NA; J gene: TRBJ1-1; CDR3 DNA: TGTGCCAGCAGTACCGGACAGGGCAGATCCGGCACTGAAGCTTTCTTT; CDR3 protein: CASSTGQGRSGTEAFF
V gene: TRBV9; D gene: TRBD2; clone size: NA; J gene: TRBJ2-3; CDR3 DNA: TGTGCCAGCAGCGGAAACCTAGCGGGGTTGGACACAGATACGCAGTATTTT; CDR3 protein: CASSGNLAGLDTDTQYF
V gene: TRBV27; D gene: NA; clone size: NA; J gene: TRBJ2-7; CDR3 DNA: TGTGCCAGCAGGAAAGGGTACGAGCAGTACTTC; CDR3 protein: CASRKGYEQYF
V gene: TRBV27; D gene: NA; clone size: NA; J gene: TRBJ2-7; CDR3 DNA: TGTGCCAGCAGTTTCTTCGGGGGCGGCGGATGGGCCTACGAGCAGTACTTC; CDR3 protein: CASSFFGGGGWAYEQYF
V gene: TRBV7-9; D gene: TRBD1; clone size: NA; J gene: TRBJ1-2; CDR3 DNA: TGTGCCAGCAGCCCGGGACAGGGGGATGGCTACACCTTC; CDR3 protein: CASSPGQGDGYTF
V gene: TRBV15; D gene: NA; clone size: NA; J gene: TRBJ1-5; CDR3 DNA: TGTGCCACCAGCAGAGACCGAGGTTATAGCAATCAGCCCCAGCATTTT; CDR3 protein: CATSRDRGYSNQPQHF
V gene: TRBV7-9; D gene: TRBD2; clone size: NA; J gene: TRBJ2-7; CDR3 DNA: TGTGCCAGCAGCCAGACTAGCGGGGGGGCAGGGTCCTACGAGCAGTACTTC; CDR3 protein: CASSQTSGGAGSYEQYF
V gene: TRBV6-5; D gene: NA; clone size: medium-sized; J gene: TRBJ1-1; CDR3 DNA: TGTGCCAGCAGGACCTCAGGGTTCACTGAAGCTTTCTTT; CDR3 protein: CASRTSGFTEAFF
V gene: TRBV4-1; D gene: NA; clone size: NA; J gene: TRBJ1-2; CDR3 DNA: TGCGCCAGCAGCCAACAGGGGTTCTATGGCTACACCTTC; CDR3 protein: CASSQQGFYGYTF
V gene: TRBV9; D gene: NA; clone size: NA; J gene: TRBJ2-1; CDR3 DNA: TGTGCCAGCAGCGTAGGGGGCGGAACCTACAATGAGCAGTTCTTC; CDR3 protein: CASSVGGGTYNEQFF
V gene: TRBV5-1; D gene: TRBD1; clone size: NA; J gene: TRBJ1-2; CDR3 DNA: TGCGCCAGCAGCCTTAACGTTAGACAGGGAAACTATGGCTACACCTTC; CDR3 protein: CASSLNVRQGNYGYTF
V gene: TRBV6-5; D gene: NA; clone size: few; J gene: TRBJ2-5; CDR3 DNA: TGTGCCAGCAGTTTAGGCGGGACTCCCGGGCGAGAGACCCAGTACTTC; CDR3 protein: CASSLGGTPGRETQYF
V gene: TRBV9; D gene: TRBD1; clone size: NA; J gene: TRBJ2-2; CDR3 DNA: TGTGCCAGCAGCGTGGGACAGCTGACCGGGGAGCTGTTTTTT; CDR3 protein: CASSVGQLTGELFF
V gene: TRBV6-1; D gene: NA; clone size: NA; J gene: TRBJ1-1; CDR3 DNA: TGTGCCAGCAGTGGGTTCCAGGGGTTGAACACTGAAGCTTTCTTT; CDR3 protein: CASSGFQGLNTEAFF
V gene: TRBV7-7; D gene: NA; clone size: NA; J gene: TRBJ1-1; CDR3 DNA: TGTGCTAGCAGCCCACTCGACGATCCTGGCGCTGAAGCTTTCTTT; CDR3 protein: CASSPLDDPGAEAFF
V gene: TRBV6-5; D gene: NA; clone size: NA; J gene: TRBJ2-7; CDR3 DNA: TGTGCCAGCAGTTACGCCGAGTCCTACGAGCAGTACTTC; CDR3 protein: CASSYAESYEQYF
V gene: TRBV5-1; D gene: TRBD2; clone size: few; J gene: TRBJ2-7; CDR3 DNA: TGCGCCAGCAGAGGACTAGCGGGAGGCGAGCAGTACTTC; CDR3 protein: CASRGLAGGEQYF
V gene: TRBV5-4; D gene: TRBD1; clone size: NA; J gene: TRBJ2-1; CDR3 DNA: TGTGCCAGCAGCCGCCCTCCAGGGGGCGTCCACAATGAGCAGTTCTTC; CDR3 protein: CASSRPPGGVHNEQFF
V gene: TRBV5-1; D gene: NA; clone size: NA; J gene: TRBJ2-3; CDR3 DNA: TGCGCCAGCAGGCGGTTCCGGGACACCTACACAGATACGCAGTATTTT; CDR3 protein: CASRRFRDTYTDTQYF
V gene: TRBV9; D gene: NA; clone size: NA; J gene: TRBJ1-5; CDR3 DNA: TGTGCCAGCAGCGTAGGGGCAGGCAATCAGCCCCAGCATTTT; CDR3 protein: CASSVGAGNQPQHF
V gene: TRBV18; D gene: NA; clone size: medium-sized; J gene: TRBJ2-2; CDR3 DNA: TGTGCCAGCTCACCACTGTCCCGGGAGCACGGGGAGCTGTTTTTT; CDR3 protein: CASSPLSREHGELFF
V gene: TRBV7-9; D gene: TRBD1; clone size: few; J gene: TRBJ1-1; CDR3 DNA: TGTGCCAGCAGAGCAACAGGGGATGCTGAAGCTTTCTTT; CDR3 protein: CASRATGDAEAFF